This T cell receptor (beta chain) was observed in a study of CD8 T cells in ankylosing spondylitis. TCRdb reprocessed the 5' RACE reads via MiXCR and lists one record per CDR3 protein. The repertoire includes around 140,000 distinct CDR3 sequences, more than 9.5% of them detected once, and less than 5% sits in the top ten. Study results and caveats: The study identified a TCR beta motif of fewer than 10 highly homologous variants that appeared characteristic of ankylosing spondylitis blood.

This clonotype was seen many times. What it binds is unknown. The germline V gene has CDR1 SGHTA and CDR2 FQGTGA. CDR3 length: 15 amino acids. The V and J ends lost 6 bases and 2 bases, in that order; junction bases with no gene match: 5. The chain joins TRBV7-3 to TRBJ2-1, with 9 bases that match TRBD2. The specimen sequenced was blood, either unsorted or a sorted T cell fraction (not recorded which). The source is a female donor with ankylosing spondylitis or in good health (not recorded which). As DNA, the CDR3 is TGTGCCAGCAGTCTGCGGGGGGGCCCCTACAATGAGCAGTTCTTC. Translating gives CASSLRGGPYNEQFF. Drawing the rest from reference TRBV7-3 and TRBJ2-1, the complete variable domain is GAGVSQTPSNKVTEKGKYVELRCDPISGHTALYWYRQSLGQGPEFLIYFQGTGAADDSGLPNDRFFAVRPEGSVSTLKIQRTERGDSAVYLCASSLRGGPYNEQFFGPGTRLTVL.